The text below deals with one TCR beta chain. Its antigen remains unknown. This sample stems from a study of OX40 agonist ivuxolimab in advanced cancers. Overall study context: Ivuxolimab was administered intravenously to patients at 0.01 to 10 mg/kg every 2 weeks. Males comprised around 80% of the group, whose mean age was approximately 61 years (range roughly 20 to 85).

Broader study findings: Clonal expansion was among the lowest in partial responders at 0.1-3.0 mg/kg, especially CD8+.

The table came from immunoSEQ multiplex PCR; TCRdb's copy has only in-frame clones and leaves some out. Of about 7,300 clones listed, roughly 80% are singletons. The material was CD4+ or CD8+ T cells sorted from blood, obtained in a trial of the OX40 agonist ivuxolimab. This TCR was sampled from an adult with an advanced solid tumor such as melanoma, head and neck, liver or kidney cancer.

CDR3 nucleotides: TGTGCCAGCAGTGATTCGGCTTATTACAATGAGCAGTTCTTC. Amino acid sequence: CASSDSAYYNEQFF. V is TRBV6-1 and J is TRBJ2-1; the D is unclear. The V and J ends lost 3 bases and 4 bases respectively, with 10 bases between them. The CDR3 sequence is 14 residues long. CDR1 MNHNS and CDR2 SASEGT come from the germline V gene.